This entry lists 21 T cell receptor beta chains sequenced from one sample in a study of graft-versus-host responses after intestinal transplantation. Profiling relied on immunoSEQ multiplex PCR, and the TCRdb table lists in-frame clones only, not all of them. The table has around 49,000 clones, around 92% seen once. Antigens of these TCRs are unknown. The sample in question was unstimulated CD4+ T cells sorted from spleen or lymph node cells, obtained before transplant. These receptors were collected from a human donor who was the organ donor for an intestinal transplant.

V gene TRBV5-1 combines with J gene TRBJ2-3; the match to TRBD2 covers 13 bases. V was clipped by 1 base and J by 4 bases; unmatched bases: 0. The germline V gene encodes CDR1 SGHRS and CDR2 YFSETQ. The CDR3 runs to 15 residues. CDR3 residues: CASSLTSGRADTQYF. The CDR3 DNA reads TGCGCCAGCAGCTTGACTAGCGGGAGGGCAGATACGCAGTATTTT.

V gene TRBV10-3 combines with J gene TRBJ1-1; D unclear. V was cut by 4 bases and J by 0 bases, with 6 bases left in between. The CDR3 spans 13 residues. Germline assignment: CDR1 ENHRY and CDR2 SYGVKD. The CDR3 DNA reads as TGTGCCATCAGTGTATCAGTGAACACTGAAGCTTTCTTT. Protein product: CAISVSVNTEAFF.

This clone appeared once. The chain couples TRBV28 to TRBJ1-1, with D possibly TRBD1 on 6 matching bases. This CDR3 spans 15 amino acids. The germline V and J ends were trimmed by 5 bases and 3 bases, with 16 bases remaining between them. Per the germline V gene, CDR1 is MDHEN and CDR2 is SYDVKM. The CDR3 DNA follows: TGTGCCAGCAGTGGCAGGGGCCTCCAGGACACTGAAGCTTTCTTT. Translating gives CASSGRGLQDTEAFF.

The chain employs TRBV5-1 and TRBJ2-7, with TRBD2 matching 9 bases. This CDR3 contains 15 residues. Germline CDR1 reads SGHRS; CDR2 reads YFSETQ. V lost 7 bases to trimming and J lost 5 bases; unmatched junction nucleotides: 13. The CDR3 DNA is TGCGCCAGCCTACCCGGAAGCGGGAGGTCCCACGAGCAGTACTTC. Residues: CASLPGSGRSHEQYF.

This chain connects TRBV5-6 to TRBJ2-7, with 7 positions matching TRBD1. Germline V gene data show CDR1 as SGHDT and CDR2 as YYEEEE. The CDR3 is 16 residues long. The trim removed 4 bases at V and 2 bases at J, leaving 12 bases unmatched. CDR3 coding DNA: TGTGCCAGCAGCCGAGCCGACAGGGAAATCGCCTACGAGCAGTACTTC. Translated: CASSRADREIAYEQYF.

The V call is TRBV9, the J call TRBJ2-1; 13 bases agree with TRBD2. The CDR3 covers 15 residues. Germline V lookup: CDR1 SGDLS, CDR2 YYNGEE. V shed 3 bases and J 6 bases; nucleotides not matched to a gene: 3. The DNA of the CDR3 is TGTGCCAGCAGCGGGACTAGCGGGGGTCCCAATGAGCAGTTCTTC. Residues: CASSGTSGGPNEQFF. Supplemented by reference TRBV9 and TRBJ2-1, the full variable domain reads DSGVTQTPKHLITATGQRVTLRCSPRSGDLSVYWYQQSLDQGLQFLIQYYNGEERAKGNILERFSAQQFPDLHSELNLSSLELGDSALYFCASSGTSGGPNEQFFGPGTRLTVL.

In DNA form, the CDR3 reads TGTGCCAGCAGCGTAGAAGGACAGATCTCTGGAAACACCATATATTTT. It encodes CASSVEGQISGNTIYF. This chain links TRBV9 with TRBJ1-3, with TRBD1 as a possible D gene (6 bases). This CDR3 contains 16 residues. V was trimmed by 0 bases and J by 0 bases, leaving 10 bases between them. Germline CDR1 is SGDLS and CDR2 is YYNGEE.

The rearrangement joins TRBV28 to TRBJ1-1, with D perhaps matching TRBD1 (5 bases). Germline CDR1 is MDHEN and CDR2 is SYDVKM. The CDR3 is 16 amino acids. Trimming took off 5 bases at V and 0 bases at J, with 16 bases between the two ends. CDR3 region: CASSQTGPLMNTEAFF. The CDR3 DNA reads as TGTGCCAGCAGTCAAACAGGACCCTTAATGAACACTGAAGCTTTCTTT.

This sequence joins TRBV7-2 and TRBJ2-7, with TRBD1 matching over 7 bases. There are 14 residues in the CDR3. Germline V lookup: CDR1 SGHTA, CDR2 FQGNSA. V shed 6 bases and J 0 bases; nucleotides not matched to a gene: 5. The CDR3 sequence: CASRNRDSSYEQYF. CDR3 nucleotide sequence: TGTGCCAGCAGGAACCGGGACAGCTCCTACGAGCAGTACTTC.

The chain links TRBV1 to TRBJ1-2; the D segment call TRBD1 is taken from the table without a DNA check. TRBV1 is annotated as a pseudogene. CDR3 length equals 15 residues. Here the CDR3 reads CTSRYRDRGNYGYTF. In DNA form, the CDR3 reads TGCACCAGCAGGTACAGGGATAGGGGAAACTATGGCTACACCTTC.

V gene TRBV11-2 combines with J gene TRBJ2-7; 9 bases map to TRBD2. Germline CDR1 SGHAT, CDR2 FQNNGV. The CDR3 covers 15 residues. V gave up 4 bases and J gave up 3 bases; unmatched junction bases: 7. CDR3 sequence reads: CASSSRLAELYEQYF. CDR3 DNA: TGTGCCAGCAGCTCTCGACTAGCGGAACTCTACGAGCAGTACTTC. The full variable domain, rest sourced from reference TRBV11-2 and TRBJ2-7, is EAGVAQSPRYKIIEKRQSVAFWCNPISGHATLYWYQQILGQGPKLLIQFQNNGVVDDSQLPKDRFSAERLKGVDSTLKIQPAKLEDSAVYLCASSSRLAELYEQYFGPGTRLTVT.

The rearrangement uses TRBV2 and TRBJ1-5; D unresolved. Germline V gene sequence: CDR1 SNHLY, CDR2 FYNNEI. This CDR3 region has 14 residues. Trimming took 7 bases from V and 1 from J, leaving 11 bases between them. The CDR3 reads CASTPELSNQPQHF. The CDR3 DNA sequence: TGTGCCAGCACCCCTGAGCTGAGCAATCAGCCCCAGCATTTT.

The chain recombines TRBV5-4 with TRBJ2-2, with 8 bases matching TRBD2. V lost 1 base, J lost 3 bases, and 5 bases stayed unmatched. This CDR3 contains 16 residues. Looked up from germline, CDR1 is SGHNT and CDR2 is YYREEE (reference sequence). CDR3 coding DNA: TGTGCCAGCAGCTTGCGGGGGCGGGAGGACACCGGGGAGCTGTTTTTT. Translated, it gives CASSLRGREDTGELFF.

The rearrangement uses TRBV7-9 and TRBJ1-4; no firm D call. In germline, CDR1 is SEHNR, CDR2 FQNEAQ (reference sequence). The CDR3 totals 12 residues. Deletions cut 5 bases from V and 7 bases from J, with 8 bases between. CDR3 sequence: CASSAGGEKLFF. CDR3 coding DNA: TGTGCCAGCAGCGCAGGTGGTGAAAAACTGTTTTTT.

The CDR3 is CASSSRGLANSYNEQFF. CDR3 in DNA: TGTGCCAGCAGCTCAAGGGGACTAGCGAACTCCTACAATGAGCAGTTCTTC. J is TRBJ2-1 and V is TRBV7-9, with TRBD2 matching 10 bases. CDR1 is SEHNR, CDR2 FQNEAQ, per germline (reference sequence). Trimming took 4 bases from V and 0 from J; bases not matched to a gene: 6. The CDR3 length is 17 residues.

V usage is TRBV5-1 and J usage is TRBJ1-4, with 7 bases that match TRBD1. Germline-derived CDR1 and CDR2 are SGHRS and YFSETQ. The ends lost 3 bases at V and 6 bases at J; junction bases unmatched: 11. This CDR3 has 16 residues. The CDR3: CASSWQKQGKYEKLFF. CDR3 DNA sequence: TGCGCCAGCAGCTGGCAAAAACAGGGGAAATATGAAAAACTGTTTTTT.

The J gene is TRBJ2-3, the V gene TRBV5-1; D possibly corresponds to TRBD2 (7 bases). The CDR3 length is 15 residues. Germline CDR1 and CDR2: SGHRS and YFSETQ. V lost 0 bases to trimming and J lost 4 bases, with 12 bases between them. In DNA, the CDR3 is TGCGCCAGCAGCTTGGGCGGGGGCGCCGCAGATACGCAGTATTTT. Amino acid sequence: CASSLGGGAADTQYF.

This chain connects TRBV19 to TRBJ2-7; TRBD1 matches at 8 bases. The CDR3 contains 15 residues. J lost 1 base, V lost 4 bases, and 6 bases had no gene match. From germline, CDR1 is LNHDA and CDR2 SQIVND (reference sequence). Written as DNA, the CDR3 is TGTGCCAGTAGTAGATCTTGGACAGGGTCCTACGAGCAGTACTTC. The encoded protein is CASSRSWTGSYEQYF.

The genes are TRBV10-3 and TRBJ1-2; TRBD1 agrees at 7 bases. The germline V gene encodes CDR1 ENHRY and CDR2 SYGVKD. The ends lost 0 bases at V and 6 bases at J; junction bases unmatched: 4. This CDR3 has 14 residues. The CDR3 region has the DNA TGTGCCATCAGTGAGTCCGCAGGGGGAGATGGCTACACCTTC. Its translation: CAISESAGGDGYTF.

The rearrangement uses TRBV5-6 and TRBJ2-1; no firm D call. Per the germline V gene, CDR1 is SGHDT and CDR2 is YYEEEE. The CDR3 runs 13 residues. Between the trimmed V and J ends, which lost 2 bases and 4 bases, there was a span of 7 bases. The CDR3 region is CASSFDRYNEQFF. The CDR3 nucleotides read TGTGCCAGCAGCTTCGATCGGTACAATGAGCAGTTCTTC.

The V and J genes are TRBV7-3 and TRBJ2-5, with a possible D match to TRBD2 (5 bases). The CDR3 loop spans 15 amino acids. The germline V and J ends were trimmed by 0 bases and 5 bases, with 13 bases remaining between them. CDR1 SGHTA and CDR2 FQGTGA come from the germline V gene. CDR3 in amino acids: CASSLTAGRGETQYF. CDR3 nucleotides: TGTGCCAGCAGCTTAACAGCAGGCCGAGGGGAGACCCAGTACTTC.